These 11 T cell receptor beta chains were all obtained from the same sample, sequenced in a study of CD8 T cells in Susac syndrome. RNA totalling about 0.5 to 1 ug underwent reverse transcription with random hexamers. Each CDR3 protein gets one entry after TCRdb re-called the immunoSEQ multiplex PCR reads with MiXCR. Found here are over 150,000 distinct CDR3 sequences, 93% of them singletons; the top ten hold roughly 0.1%. Specimen: CD4+ T cells from PBMCs. The source is a human donor with multiple sclerosis.

J is TRBJ2-7 and V is TRBV6-5, with no clear D. CDR3 length equals 14 residues. Germline V gives CDR1 MNHEY, CDR2 SVGAGI. Trimming left V 0 bases short and J 1 base short, with 7 bases between. CDR3 sequence: CASSYSHSSYEQYF. CDR3 nucleotide sequence: TGTGCCAGCAGTTACTCGCATTCTTCCTACGAGCAGTACTTC.

V is TRBV5-1 and J is TRBJ1-2; possibly TRBD1 for D (5 bases). This CDR3 region has 20 residues. V was shortened by 4 bases and J by 5 bases, with 33 bases between the two germline ends. Germline loops: CDR1 SGHRS, CDR2 YFSETQ. The CDR3 loop reads CASSTDKQPHAAGGWYGYTF. The CDR3 coding sequence is TGCGCCAGCAGCACGGACAAACAACCCCACGCGGCGGGCGGATGGTATGGCTACACCTTC.

The chain combines TRBV24-1 with TRBJ1-2; D remains ambiguous. The V end was cut by 7 bases, the J end by 5 bases, with 13 bases between. CDR1 and CDR2 from the germline V gene are KGHDR and SFDVKD. This CDR3 comprises 13 residues. CDR3: CATSSDGDYGYTF. The CDR3 DNA reads as TGTGCCACCAGCTCCGACGGGGATTATGGCTACACCTTC.

The chain uses TRBV9 and TRBJ2-5; D is uncertain. Trimming removed 0 bases at V and 2 bases at J, with 14 bases between. Germline values: CDR1 SGDLS, CDR2 YYNGEE. This CDR3 is 16 amino acids long. CDR3 in amino acids: CASSVAGSQTQETQYF. The CDR3 bases are TGTGCCAGCAGCGTAGCTGGATCCCAGACTCAAGAGACCCAGTACTTC.

The V gene is TRBV15, the J gene TRBJ2-5; 9 positions agree with TRBD2. The CDR3 runs to 16 residues. The germline V gene has CDR1 LNHNV and CDR2 YYDKDF (reference sequence). Trimming removed 3 bases from V and 5 bases from J; junction bases left unmatched: 10. The CDR3 loop is CATSRGARGGEETQYF. Here the CDR3 DNA reads TGTGCCACCAGCAGGGGTGCGCGGGGGGGCGAGGAGACCCAGTACTTC.

The chain joins TRBV11-2 to TRBJ2-3; perhaps TRBD2 as D (6 bases). The CDR3 covers 15 residues. CDR1 SGHAT and CDR2 FQNNGV come from the germline V gene. Trimming stripped 2 bases from V and 0 bases from J, with 9 bases between. The CDR3 coding sequence is TGTGCCAGCAGCTTAATAGCGGCTAGCACAGATACGCAGTATTTT. Translating it yields CASSLIAASTDTQYF.

V usage is TRBV28 and J usage is TRBJ1-4; D is unresolved. Trimming took off 4 bases at V and 0 bases at J, with 6 bases between the two ends. The CDR3 spans 14 residues. Germline V gene sequence: CDR1 MDHEN, CDR2 SYDVKM. The CDR3 loop is CASSSTATNEKLFF. The CDR3 nucleotides read TGTGCCAGCAGTTCAACAGCAACTAATGAAAAACTGTTTTTT.

The V call is TRBV6-5, the J call TRBJ1-2; 9 bases match TRBD1. This CDR3 has 14 amino acids. Germline V gene sequence: CDR1 MNHEY, CDR2 SVGAGI. The trim removed 6 bases at V and 7 bases at J, leaving 9 bases unmatched. CDR3 protein: CASRNGQGKSGYTF. In DNA form, the CDR3 reads TGTGCCAGCAGGAATGGACAGGGGAAGAGTGGCTACACCTTC.

The CDR3 DNA sequence: TGTGCCAGTAATAGCCAGCCCCAGCATTTT. Translated: CASNSQPQHF. The chain couples TRBV19 to TRBJ1-5; D unresolved. Deletions cut 7 bases from V and 7 bases from J, with 5 bases between. The CDR3 loop spans 10 amino acids. Germline lookup yields CDR1 LNHDA and CDR2 SQIVND (reference sequence).

This clonotype was counted a single time. The V call is TRBV3-1, the J call TRBJ2-3; 7 bases map to TRBD1. This CDR3 contains 14 residues. V lost 7 bases to trimming and J lost 4 bases; unmatched junction nucleotides: 8. Germline CDR1 is LGHDT and CDR2 is YNNKEL (reference sequence). In nucleotides, the CDR3 is TGTGCCAGCACCACAGGGGTAACATCAGATACGCAGTATTTT. Protein: CASTTGVTSDTQYF.

This clonotype was recorded a few times. The J gene is TRBJ2-7, the V gene TRBV18; D unclear. The germline gives CDR1 KGHSH, CDR2 LQKENI. This CDR3 region has 13 residues. Trimming removed 8 bases from V and 4 bases from J, with 15 bases in between. The CDR3, as DNA: TGTGCCAGCGCGAAGGCATCGCCATACGAGCAGTACTTC. As protein: CASAKASPYEQYF.